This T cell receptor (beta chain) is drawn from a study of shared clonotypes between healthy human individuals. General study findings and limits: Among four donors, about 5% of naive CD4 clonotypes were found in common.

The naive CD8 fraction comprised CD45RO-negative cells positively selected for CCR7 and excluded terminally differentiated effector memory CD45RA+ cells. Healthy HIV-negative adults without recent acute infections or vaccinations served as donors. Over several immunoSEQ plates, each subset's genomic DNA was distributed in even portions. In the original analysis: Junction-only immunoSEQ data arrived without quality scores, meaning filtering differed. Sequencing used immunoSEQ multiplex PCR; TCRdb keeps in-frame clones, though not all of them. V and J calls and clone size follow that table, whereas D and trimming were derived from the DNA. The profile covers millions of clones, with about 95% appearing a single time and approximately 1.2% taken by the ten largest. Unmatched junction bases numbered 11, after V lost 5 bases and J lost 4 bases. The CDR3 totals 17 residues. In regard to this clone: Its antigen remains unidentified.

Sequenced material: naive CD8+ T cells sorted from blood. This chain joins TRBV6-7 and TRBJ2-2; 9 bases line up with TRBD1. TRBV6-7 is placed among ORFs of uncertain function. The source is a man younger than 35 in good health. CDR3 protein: CASSRPRDRAPTGELFF. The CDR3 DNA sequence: TGTGCCAGCAGTAGACCCCGGGACAGGGCCCCCACCGGGGAGCTGTTTTTT.